This T cell receptor (beta chain) was recorded in a study of human T cells and chemical hapten exposure. This clonotype has just a few counts. Time point of the sample: patch test 1, 2 weeks after DPC sensitization. The treatment: therapeutic diphenylcyclopropenone sensitization with weekly scalp DPC. Germline-derived CDR1 and CDR2 are SQVTM and ANQGSEA. V lost 8 bases and J lost 6; bases outside the gene matches: 7. The CDR3 is 13 amino acids. TCRdb processed the RACE reads anew with MiXCR; each CDR3 protein has one entry. The table lists around 100,000 distinct CDR3 sequences, 11% of them singletons, with roughly 3.3% in the top ten.

Here the sequenced sample was whole blood, taken in connection with sensitization to the hapten diphenylcyclopropenone (DPC). The TCR was taken from a woman aged 40 to 50 with alopecia areata. Some clones in this sample may be carry-over from other donors' samples. V gene TRBV29-1 combines with J gene TRBJ2-1, with TRBD1 matching 10 bases. DNA of the CDR3: TGCAGCACAGGGACAGGGGACTTCAATGAGCAGTTCTTC. Amino acids: CSTGTGDFNEQFF.